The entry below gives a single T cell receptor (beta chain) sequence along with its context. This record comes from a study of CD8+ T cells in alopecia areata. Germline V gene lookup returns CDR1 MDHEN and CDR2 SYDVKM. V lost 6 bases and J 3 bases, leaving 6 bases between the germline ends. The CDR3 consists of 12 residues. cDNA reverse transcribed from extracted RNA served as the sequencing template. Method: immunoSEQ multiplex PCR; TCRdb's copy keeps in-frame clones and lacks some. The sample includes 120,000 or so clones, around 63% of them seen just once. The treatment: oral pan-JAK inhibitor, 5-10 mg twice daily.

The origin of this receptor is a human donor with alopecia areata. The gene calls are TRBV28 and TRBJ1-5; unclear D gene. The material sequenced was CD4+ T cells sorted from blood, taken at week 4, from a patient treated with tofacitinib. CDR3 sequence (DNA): TGTGCCAGCAGGGCTAACAATCAGCCCCAGCATTTT. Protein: CASRANNQPQHF.